The next 5 T cell receptor beta chains were all read from a single sample in a study of spatial heterogeneity in lung cancer. TCRdb redid the calling of the 5' RACE reads with MiXCR, one entry per CDR3 protein. Seen here are fewer than 55,000 distinct CDR3 sequences, roughly 7.2% observed once, and the top ten hold around an eighth. The time point: sample taken at primary tumor resection. Without sorting, whole RNA was sequenced from tumor, nontumor lung or frozen PBMC. The sample in question was PBMCs, obtained at surgery. Source of these receptors: a female donor with early-stage non-small cell lung cancer.

This clonotype was detected only a few times. The chain carries TRBV30 and TRBJ1-5; no clear D gene. The CDR3 has 12 residues. Germline V gives CDR1 GTSNPN, CDR2 SVGIG (reference sequence). V shed 4 bases and J shed 4 bases, with 8 bases lying between them. The CDR3 bases are TGTGCCTGGACAGCGGGGAATCAGCCCCAGCATTTT. This sequence encodes CAWTAGNQPQHF.

This clonotype was found many times. V and J are TRBV12-3 or TRBV12-4 and TRBJ1-1, with D possibly TRBD1 on 6 matching bases. The CDR3 length is 14 residues. V was pared by 1 base and J by 2 bases, with 8 bases between. The CDR3 sequence is CASSLGQVNTEAFF. The CDR3 DNA is TGTGCCAGCAGTTTAGGACAGGTAAACACTGAAGCTTTCTTT.

This clonotype appeared many times. The rearrangement uses TRBV20-1 and TRBJ2-1; 7 nucleotides match TRBD2. Germline V gene lookup returns CDR1 DFQATT and CDR2 SNEGSKA (reference sequence). V gave up 2 bases and J gave up 3 bases; unmatched junction bases: 10. The CDR3 loop spans 16 amino acids. CDR3 coding DNA: TGCAGTGCTAGACCCAGCGGGACTCCCTACTACAATGAGCAGTTCTTC. It is translated as CSARPSGTPYYNEQFF.

This clonotype showed up many times. This chain connects TRBV4-3 to TRBJ2-1; 7 bases agree with TRBD2. J gave up 7 bases and V 2 bases, and 8 bases lay outside the gene matches. The germline V gene has CDR1 LGHNA and CDR2 YSLEER. The CDR3 has 15 residues. The CDR3 DNA reads as TGCGCCAGCAGCCAACTTCAGGGCGGGGGAAATGAGCAGTTCTTC. Residues: CASSQLQGGGNEQFF.

This clonotype was seen repeatedly, ten times or more. The chain uses TRBV15 and TRBJ2-3; D possibly uses TRBD1 or TRBD2 (5 bases each). This CDR3 comprises 15 residues. V gave up 3 bases and J gave up 0 bases, with 10 bases separating them. Germline CDR1 LNHNV, CDR2 YYDKDF (reference sequence). Here the CDR3 reads CATSRGDLSTDTQYF. The DNA for the CDR3 is TGTGCCACCAGCAGGGGGGATCTCAGCACAGATACGCAGTATTTT.